This T cell receptor (beta chain) was obtained from a study of cytomegalovirus exposure and HLA in healthy donors. Only in-frame clones appear in the TCRdb table, and some are missing; sequencing was by immunoSEQ multiplex PCR. The sample has fewer than 250,000 clones; roughly 83% are singletons. Notes on this clone: Its antigen is as yet unknown.

The ends lost 5 bases at V and 2 bases at J; junction bases unmatched: 7. The germline V gene encodes CDR1 SGHVS and CDR2 FNYEAQ. The CDR3 spans 16 residues. General study results and limits: The tendency of first-cohort TCR clusters to co-occur in the approximately 110 validation repertoires was identified by a subsequent analysis.

This sequence originates from a woman aged 18-29 years in good health and CMV-seronegative. The sample comprised PBMCs. The chain recombines TRBV7-6 with TRBJ1-5, with 9 bases that match TRBD1. The CDR3 sequence: CASSTRQGGGNQPQHF. Here the CDR3 DNA reads TGTGCCAGCAGCACCCGACAGGGGGGGGGCAATCAGCCCCAGCATTTT.